The rows below give T cell receptor beta chains drawn from one sample of a study of blood T cell repertoires in COVID-19. Clones were read by immunoSEQ multiplex PCR, and TCRdb kept only the in-frame ones, dropping some. Of 89,000 or so clones in the sample, over 75% are singletons; the top ten hold under 15%. The sequencing input was peripheral blood. These receptors originate from a human donor in a cohort sampled during active COVID-19. CDR3s include the opening cysteine and the closing phenylalanine or tryptophan. The order of the fields is J gene, clone size, V gene, D gene, CDR3 protein, CDR3 DNA. D genes are given only for firm matches. Some rows have no size entry. The others give once, few or many, or a class for an expanded clone.

J: TRBJ2-7
size: once
V: TRBV10-3
D: TRBD1
CDR3: CAISAGQRYEQYF
DNA: TGTGCCATCAGTGCGGGACAGAGATACGAGCAGTACTTC

J: TRBJ1-5
size: .
V: TRBV9
D: .
CDR3: CASSVDWRDQPQHF
DNA: TGTGCCAGCAGCGTAGACTGGAGGGACCAGCCCCAGCATTTT

J: TRBJ2-7
size: .
V: TRBV5-1
D: TRBD1
CDR3: CASSLADRAEEQYF
DNA: TGCGCCAGCAGCTTGGCGGACAGGGCTGAGGAGCAGTACTTC

J: TRBJ1-2
size: .
V: TRBV7-2
D: .
CDR3: CASSLGRGSGGYTF
DNA: TGTGCCAGCAGCTTAGGACGGGGGTCCGGTGGCTACACCTTC

J: TRBJ2-2
size: .
V: TRBV11-2
D: .
CDR3: CASSLGRLSGELFF
DNA: TGTGCCAGCAGCTTAGGCAGGTTAAGCGGGGAGCTGTTTTTT

J: TRBJ1-1
size: .
V: TRBV5-5
D: .
CDR3: CASSLAPGTEAFF
DNA: TGTGCCAGCAGCTTGGCCCCCGGCACTGAAGCTTTCTTT

J: TRBJ1-1
size: .
V: TRBV5-1
D: TRBD1
CDR3: CASSLSGQGYEAFF
DNA: TGCGCCAGCAGCTTGTCGGGACAGGGTTACGAAGCTTTCTTT

J: TRBJ2-1
size: .
V: TRBV7-3
D: .
CDR3: CASSYGGYNEQFF
DNA: TGTGCCAGCAGCTATGGGGGGTACAATGAGCAGTTCTTC

J: TRBJ1-2
size: .
V: TRBV29-1
D: TRBD1
CDR3: CSVFDRGPFGYTF
DNA: TGCAGCGTTTTTGACAGGGGGCCGTTTGGCTACACCTTC

J: TRBJ2-2
size: .
V: TRBV29-1
D: .
CDR3: CSVARTASDTGELFF
DNA: TGCAGCGTTGCGCGGACTGCCAGCGACACCGGGGAGCTGTTTTTT

J: TRBJ2-1
size: .
V: TRBV7-2
D: TRBD2
CDR3: CASSSPRLAGYYNEQFF
DNA: TGTGCCAGCAGCTCCCCCCGACTAGCAGGCTACTACAATGAGCAGTTCTTC

J: TRBJ2-5
size: .
V: TRBV30
D: .
CDR3: CAWSGLTGAHGTQYF
DNA: TGTGCCTGGAGTGGATTAACAGGTGCCCATGGGACCCAGTACTTC

J: TRBJ1-2
size: few
V: TRBV4-1
D: .
CDR3: CASSQDLNRDYGYTF
DNA: TGCGCCAGCAGCCAAGACCTGAACAGGGACTATGGCTACACCTTC

J: TRBJ2-1
size: .
V: TRBV6-5
D: TRBD1
CDR3: CASSKGQGYNEQFF
DNA: TGTGCCAGCAGTAAGGGACAGGGGTACAATGAGCAGTTCTTC

J: TRBJ1-1
size: .
V: TRBV25-1
D: .
CDR3: CAGRTGLTEAFF
DNA: TGTGCCGGTCGTACAGGGCTCACTGAAGCTTTCTTT

J: TRBJ2-3
size: .
V: TRBV9
D: .
CDR3: CASSVEGAGTDTQYF
DNA: TGTGCCAGCAGCGTAGAAGGGGCTGGCACAGATACGCAGTATTTT

J: TRBJ2-5
size: .
V: TRBV4-1
D: TRBD1
CDR3: CASSQSTGGGETQYF
DNA: TGCGCCAGCAGCCAGTCGACAGGGGGGGGAGAGACCCAGTACTTC

J: TRBJ2-7
size: .
V: TRBV18
D: .
CDR3: CASSDSLGEQYF
DNA: TGTGCCAGCTCAGACAGCCTGGGGGAGCAGTACTTC

J: TRBJ1-2
size: .
V: TRBV29-1
D: .
CDR3: CSVEDLLYPGNYGYTF
DNA: TGCAGCGTTGAAGATCTGCTTTATCCAGGGAACTATGGCTACACCTTC

J: TRBJ2-3
size: .
V: TRBV2
D: .
CDR3: CASSASRTDTQYF
DNA: TGTGCCAGCAGTGCGTCTCGCACAGATACGCAGTATTTT

J: TRBJ2-2
size: .
V: TRBV5-6
D: TRBD1
CDR3: CASSFLTGGTSRELFF
DNA: TGTGCCAGCAGCTTCCTGACAGGGGGTACGTCCAGGGAGCTGTTTTTT

J: TRBJ2-3
size: .
V: TRBV7-3
D: TRBD2
CDR3: CASSREGRADTQYF
DNA: TGTGCCAGCTCCCGGGAGGGCAGAGCAGATACGCAGTATTTT

J: TRBJ1-4
size: .
V: TRBV10-1
D: TRBD1
CDR3: CASSESGDRSEKLFF
DNA: TGCGCCAGCAGTGAGTCGGGGGACAGGAGTGAAAAACTGTTTTTT

J: TRBJ2-7
size: few
V: TRBV9
D: TRBD1
CDR3: CASSSGQGHEQYF
DNA: TGTGCCAGCAGCTCCGGACAGGGGCACGAGCAGTACTTC

J: TRBJ2-1
size: .
V: TRBV24-1
D: TRBD2
CDR3: CAASDRSWGGRSYNEQFF
DNA: TGTGCCGCCAGTGATCGCAGTTGGGGGGGAAGGTCCTACAATGAGCAGTTCTTC

J: TRBJ1-2
size: .
V: TRBV7-2
D: TRBD1
CDR3: CASSLQGADGYTF
DNA: TGTGCCAGCAGCTTACAGGGGGCGGATGGCTACACCTTC

J: TRBJ1-1
size: once
V: TRBV25-1
D: .
CDR3: CASTRGKGTEAFF
DNA: TGTGCCAGCACCAGGGGAAAGGGGACTGAAGCTTTCTTT